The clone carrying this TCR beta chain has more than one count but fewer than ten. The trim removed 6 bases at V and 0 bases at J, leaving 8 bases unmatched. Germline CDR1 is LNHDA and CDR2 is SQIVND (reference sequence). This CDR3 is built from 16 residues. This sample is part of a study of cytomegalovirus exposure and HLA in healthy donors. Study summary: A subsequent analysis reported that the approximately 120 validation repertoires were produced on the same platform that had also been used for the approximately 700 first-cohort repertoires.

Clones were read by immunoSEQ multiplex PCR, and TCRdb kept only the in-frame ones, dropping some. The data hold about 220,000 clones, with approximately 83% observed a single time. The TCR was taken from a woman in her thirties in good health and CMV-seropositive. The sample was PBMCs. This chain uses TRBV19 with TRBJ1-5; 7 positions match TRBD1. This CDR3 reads CASSKTGLYSNQPQHF. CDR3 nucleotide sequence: TGTGCCAGTAGCAAGACAGGGTTGTATAGCAATCAGCCCCAGCATTTT.